This TCR beta chain was captured in a study of OX40 agonist ivuxolimab in advanced cancers. The CDR3 consists of 13 residues. V was pared by 5 bases and J by 6 bases, with 3 bases of the junction left unmatched. Germline V gene sequence: CDR1 SGHAT, CDR2 FQNNGV. Measured with immunoSEQ multiplex PCR; TCRdb has only the in-frame clones, and not every one. The sample holds more than 35,000 clones; roughly 82% are singletons and the top ten take approximately 16%. This clonotype originated in an adult with an advanced solid tumor such as melanoma, head and neck, liver or kidney cancer. The chain recombines TRBV11-2 with TRBJ2-7; TRBD1 matches 11 bases. This material consisted of CD4+ or CD8+ T cells sorted from blood, taken in a trial of the OX40 agonist ivuxolimab. CDR3 residues: CASSAGTGGEQYF. CDR3 nucleotide sequence: TGTGCCAGCAGCGCCGGGACAGGGGGCGAGCAGTACTTC.